A selection of T cell receptor beta chains follows, all from one sample in a study of CD8+CD57+ T cells in acquired aplastic anemia. TCRdb recomputed calls from the reads with MiXCR, one row per CDR3 protein. The data show 100,000 to 150,000 distinct CDR3 sequences, with 48% seen just once and 2.5% held by the top ten. Sequencing was carried out using sorted CD4+, CD8+, or CD8+CD57+ T cells (not recorded which) from PBMCs. The source of these receptors is a human donor in good health, serving as a control. Each CDR3 is given with its conserved first and last residue. Each record gives: clone size, V gene, D gene, J gene, CDR3 length, CDR3 protein, CDR3 DNA. D genes are given only for firm matches. A clone size is listed for some rows: how often the clone was seen (once, few, many), or a class if it is expanded.

abundance: NA; v_gene: TRBV11-2; d_gene: NA; j_gene: TRBJ1-2; len: 16; CDR3aa: CASSLDNEEANYGYTF; CDR3nt: TGTGCCAGCAGCTTAGATAACGAGGAAGCTAACTATGGCTACACCTTC
abundance: NA; v_gene: TRBV5-4; d_gene: NA; j_gene: TRBJ2-1; len: 12; CDR3aa: CASSWTDNEQFF; CDR3nt: TGTGCCAGCAGCTGGACTGACAATGAGCAGTTCTTC
abundance: many; v_gene: TRBV12-3/TRBV12-4; d_gene: TRBD1; j_gene: TRBJ1-1; len: 15; CDR3aa: CASVFGTGLNTEAFF; CDR3nt: TGTGCCAGCGTTTTCGGGACAGGACTGAACACTGAAGCTTTCTTT
abundance: many; v_gene: TRBV30; d_gene: NA; j_gene: TRBJ2-7; len: 13; CDR3aa: CAWSEGHTYEQYF; CDR3nt: TGTGCCTGGAGTGAGGGGCATACCTACGAGCAGTACTTC
abundance: many; v_gene: TRBV19; d_gene: NA; j_gene: TRBJ1-1; len: 15; CDR3aa: CASKVSAPLGAEAFF; CDR3nt: TGTGCCAGTAAGGTGTCAGCCCCTCTCGGGGCTGAAGCTTTCTTT
abundance: once; v_gene: TRBV20-1; d_gene: TRBD2; j_gene: TRBJ2-7; len: 16; CDR3aa: CSAANRGTSDSYEQYF; CDR3nt: TGCAGTGCTGCGAACCGTGGGACTAGCGATTCCTATGAGCAGTACTTC
abundance: few; v_gene: TRBV7-9; d_gene: NA; j_gene: TRBJ1-6; len: 9; CDR3aa: CASSSPLHF; CDR3nt: TGTGCCAGCAGTTCCCCCCTCCACTTT
abundance: NA; v_gene: TRBV20-1; d_gene: NA; j_gene: TRBJ1-5; len: 16; CDR3aa: CSARIAGQQLNQPQHF; CDR3nt: TGCAGTGCTAGAATTGCTGGACAGCAGTTAAATCAGCCCCAGCATTTT
abundance: many; v_gene: TRBV5-6; d_gene: TRBD2; j_gene: TRBJ2-1; len: 16; CDR3aa: CASSLPGAGGYNEQFF; CDR3nt: TGTGCCAGCAGCCTGCCGGGTGCGGGGGGCTACAATGAGCAGTTCTTC
abundance: once; v_gene: TRBV5-5; d_gene: NA; j_gene: TRBJ2-4; len: 13; CDR3aa: CASSLAKGRIQYF; CDR3nt: TGTGCCAGCAGCCTCGCGAAGGGGAGGATTCAGTACTTC
abundance: many; v_gene: TRBV11-2; d_gene: TRBD1; j_gene: TRBJ2-7; len: 14; CDR3aa: CASSFRDRAHEQYF; CDR3nt: TGTGCCAGCAGCTTCCGGGACAGGGCCCACGAGCAGTACTTC
abundance: few; v_gene: TRBV29-1; d_gene: NA; j_gene: TRBJ2-5; len: 13; CDR3aa: CSVEPPPQETQYF; CDR3nt: TGCAGCGTTGAACCGCCACCCCAAGAGACCCAGTACTTC
abundance: NA; v_gene: TRBV20-1; d_gene: TRBD2; j_gene: TRBJ2-3; len: 16; CDR3aa: CSAIKRTSGRTDTQYF; CDR3nt: TGCAGTGCTATCAAGAGGACTAGCGGGAGGACAGATACGCAGTATTTT
abundance: NA; v_gene: TRBV25-1; d_gene: TRBD1; j_gene: TRBJ1-6; len: 16; CDR3aa: CASSEFAGQYNSPLHF; CDR3nt: TGTGCCAGCAGTGAATTCGCGGGACAGTATAATTCACCCCTCCACTTT
abundance: NA; v_gene: TRBV15; d_gene: TRBD1; j_gene: TRBJ1-5; len: 14; CDR3aa: CATRPGTANQPQHF; CDR3nt: TGTGCCACCCGTCCCGGGACAGCTAATCAGCCCCAGCATTTT
abundance: NA; v_gene: TRBV10-3; d_gene: NA; j_gene: TRBJ2-1; len: 16; CDR3aa: CAISHSGTEAFGEQFF; CDR3nt: TGTGCCATCAGCCACTCCGGGACCGAAGCTTTCGGTGAGCAGTTCTTC
abundance: many; v_gene: TRBV6-5; d_gene: NA; j_gene: TRBJ2-3; len: 14; CDR3aa: CASSYELKTDTQYF; CDR3nt: TGTGCCAGCAGTTACGAACTAAAGACAGATACGCAGTATTTT
abundance: few; v_gene: TRBV3-1; d_gene: TRBD2; j_gene: TRBJ2-6; len: 19; CDR3aa: CASRRLETSGGSGANVLTF; CDR3nt: TGTGCCAGCAGACGTCTCGAGACTAGCGGGGGTTCTGGGGCCAACGTCCTGACTTTC
abundance: NA; v_gene: TRBV11-2; d_gene: NA; j_gene: TRBJ2-7; len: 15; CDR3aa: CASSLGGQAGYEQYF; CDR3nt: TGTGCCAGCAGCTTAGGGGGACAAGCGGGTTACGAGCAGTACTTC
abundance: NA; v_gene: TRBV11-2; d_gene: TRBD2; j_gene: TRBJ2-3; len: 18; CDR3aa: CASSLRTSGGPSLDTQYF; CDR3nt: TGTGCCAGCAGCTTACGGACTAGCGGGGGTCCCTCGCTAGATACGCAGTATTTT
abundance: NA; v_gene: TRBV10-3; d_gene: NA; j_gene: TRBJ2-1; len: 16; CDR3aa: CAISESAGLSYNEQFF; CDR3nt: TGTGCCATCAGTGAGTCGGCAGGGCTATCTTACAATGAGCAGTTCTTT
abundance: many; v_gene: TRBV29-1; d_gene: NA; j_gene: TRBJ1-2; len: 12; CDR3aa: CSVGEIGYGYTF; CDR3nt: TGCAGCGTTGGGGAGATTGGCTATGGCTACACCTTC
abundance: many; v_gene: TRBV5-1; d_gene: NA; j_gene: TRBJ1-1; len: 16; CDR3aa: CASSLITRGSGTEAFF; CDR3nt: TGCGCCAGCAGCTTGATCACAAGGGGTTCGGGCACTGAAGCTTTCTTT
abundance: NA; v_gene: TRBV7-7; d_gene: TRBD1; j_gene: TRBJ2-7; len: 15; CDR3aa: CASSLARTGTYEQYF; CDR3nt: TGTGCCAGCAGCTTAGCTAGGACAGGGACCTACGAGCAGTACTTC
abundance: NA; v_gene: TRBV10-2; d_gene: NA; j_gene: TRBJ2-3; len: 16; CDR3aa: CASRGQGALSTDTQYF; CDR3nt: TGCGCCAGCAGGGGGCAGGGAGCCCTTAGCACAGATACGCAGTATTTT
abundance: many; v_gene: TRBV25-1; d_gene: NA; j_gene: TRBJ1-2; len: 16; CDR3aa: CASSVGNWKGPYGYTF; CDR3nt: TGTGCCAGCAGTGTCGGGAATTGGAAGGGGCCCTATGGCTACACCTTC
abundance: NA; v_gene: TRBV2; d_gene: NA; j_gene: TRBJ2-7; len: 13; CDR3aa: CASSEDSPYEQYF; CDR3nt: TGTGCCAGCAGTGAAGACTCCCCCTACGAGCAGTACTTC
abundance: NA; v_gene: TRBV6-1; d_gene: NA; j_gene: TRBJ1-5; len: 16; CDR3aa: CASSEAAGSGNQPQHF; CDR3nt: TGTGCCAGCAGTGAAGCGGCAGGGTCGGGCAATCAGCCCCAGCATTTT
abundance: NA; v_gene: TRBV10-3; d_gene: NA; j_gene: TRBJ1-3; len: 14; CDR3aa: CAISDRISGNTIYF; CDR3nt: TGTGCCATCTCCGACAGAATCTCTGGAAACACCATATATTTT
abundance: many; v_gene: TRBV7-6; d_gene: NA; j_gene: TRBJ2-2; len: 15; CDR3aa: CASRMATLNTGELFF; CDR3nt: TGTGCCAGCAGGATGGCCACTTTAAACACCGGGGAGCTGTTTTTT
abundance: NA; v_gene: TRBV20-1; d_gene: TRBD1; j_gene: TRBJ2-7; len: 15; CDR3aa: CSATPGQGSSYEQYF; CDR3nt: TGCAGTGCTACCCCGGGACAGGGCAGCTCCTACGAGCAGTACTTC
abundance: once; v_gene: TRBV25-1; d_gene: NA; j_gene: TRBJ1-5; len: 14; CDR3aa: CASSEYSGGQPQHF; CDR3nt: TGTGCCAGCAGTGAATATTCGGGAGGTCAGCCCCAGCATTTT
abundance: NA; v_gene: TRBV6-1; d_gene: NA; j_gene: TRBJ2-7; len: 16; CDR3aa: CASSENRDQASAEQYF; CDR3nt: TGTGCCAGCAGTGAAAACCGGGACCAGGCATCCGCCGAGCAGTACTTC
abundance: NA; v_gene: TRBV29-1; d_gene: NA; j_gene: TRBJ1-1; len: 12; CDR3aa: CSVGLLGTEAFF; CDR3nt: TGCAGCGTTGGTTTGTTAGGCACTGAAGCTTTCTTT
abundance: few; v_gene: TRBV19; d_gene: NA; j_gene: TRBJ2-7; len: 14; CDR3aa: CASSNTSPPYEQYF; CDR3nt: TGTGCCAGTAGTAATACTAGCCCTCCCTACGAGCAGTACTTC
abundance: NA; v_gene: TRBV20-1; d_gene: TRBD1; j_gene: TRBJ1-1; len: 12; CDR3aa: CSARSRQGKAFF; CDR3nt: TGCAGTGCTAGATCCCGACAGGGTAAAGCTTTCTTT
abundance: many; v_gene: TRBV14; d_gene: TRBD2; j_gene: TRBJ2-7; len: 13; CDR3aa: CASSQAGTSGGRF; CDR3nt: TGTGCCAGCAGCCAAGCCGGGACTAGCGGGGGCCGTTTC
abundance: NA; v_gene: TRBV2; d_gene: NA; j_gene: TRBJ1-5; len: 14; CDR3aa: CASRLSRGNQPQHF; CDR3nt: TGTGCCAGCAGACTATCCCGAGGGAATCAGCCCCAGCATTTT
abundance: few; v_gene: TRBV24-1; d_gene: TRBD2; j_gene: TRBJ2-3; len: 17; CDR3aa: CATSDTSGTSGTDTQYF; CDR3nt: TGTGCCACCAGTGATACTAGCGGGACTAGCGGGACAGATACGCAGTATTTT
abundance: NA; v_gene: TRBV6-1; d_gene: NA; j_gene: TRBJ2-6; len: 16; CDR3aa: CASTPGTPSGANVLTF; CDR3nt: TGTGCCAGCACCCCCGGGACCCCATCTGGGGCCAACGTCCTGACTTTC
abundance: medium-sized; v_gene: TRBV24-1; d_gene: TRBD1; j_gene: TRBJ2-5; len: 15; CDR3aa: CATSSRQGTQETQYF; CDR3nt: TGTGCCACCAGCTCAAGACAGGGGACCCAAGAGACCCAGTACTTC
abundance: NA; v_gene: TRBV5-1; d_gene: TRBD1; j_gene: TRBJ1-2; len: 14; CDR3aa: CASNSGQGDYGYTF; CDR3nt: TGCGCCAGCAATTCGGGACAGGGGGACTATGGCTACACCTTC
abundance: few; v_gene: TRBV7-9; d_gene: TRBD1; j_gene: TRBJ1-6; len: 13; CDR3aa: CASLGQGHSPLHF; CDR3nt: TGTGCCAGTTTGGGACAGGGTCATTCACCCCTCCACTTT
abundance: NA; v_gene: TRBV2; d_gene: NA; j_gene: TRBJ1-1; len: 15; CDR3aa: CASSEEATGVSEAFF; CDR3nt: TGTGCCAGCAGTGAAGAAGCTACGGGAGTCTCTGAAGCTTTCTTT
abundance: many; v_gene: TRBV6-1; d_gene: TRBD1; j_gene: TRBJ2-4; len: 13; CDR3aa: CASTPTGENIQYF; CDR3nt: TGTGCCAGCACCCCGACAGGGGAAAACATTCAGTACTTC
abundance: NA; v_gene: TRBV18; d_gene: NA; j_gene: TRBJ1-4; len: 14; CDR3aa: CASSRAGGNEKLFF; CDR3nt: TGTGCCAGCTCACGGGCTGGAGGAAATGAAAAACTGTTTTTT
abundance: many; v_gene: TRBV20-1; d_gene: NA; j_gene: TRBJ2-7; len: 13; CDR3aa: CSAWAGAGYEQYF; CDR3nt: TGCAGTGCTTGGGCGGGGGCCGGCTACGAGCAGTACTTC